In this sample, the clone carrying this T cell receptor beta chain turned up many times. What it binds is unknown. Time point in this sample: patch test 3, about 24 weeks after DPC sensitization. Noted treatment: therapeutic diphenylcyclopropenone sensitization with weekly scalp DPC. Each CDR3 protein gets one entry after TCRdb re-called the RACE reads with MiXCR. Counted here are over 65,000 distinct CDR3 sequences, around 10% occurring once; the ten biggest clones make up roughly 1.5%. Trimming took 0 bases from V and 2 from J, leaving 8 bases between them. Germline CDR1 and CDR2: LGHNA and YNFKEQ. The CDR3 is made up of 15 amino acids. The data are from a study of human T cells and chemical hapten exposure. Study information: Patients got weekly scalp diphenylcyclopropenone doses over the roughly 22-week study.

Regarding the study as a whole: DPC sensitization left the count of TCRs above 1 in 1000 unchanged. Relative to controls, expanded TCRs formed significantly more large CDR3 similarity clusters. Patch test score rose with PT1 expanded TCR count, significant at thresholds 8, 16 and 32, not 4.

J is TRBJ1-5 and V is TRBV4-2; D is unclear. The source was whole blood, collected in connection with sensitization to the hapten diphenylcyclopropenone (DPC). The clonotype comes from a woman in her 50s with alopecia areata. Some clones in this sample may be carry-over from other donors' samples. The CDR3 loop is CASSQDRRGNQPQHF. CDR3 sequence (DNA): TGTGCCAGCAGCCAAGACAGGCGTGGCAATCAGCCCCAGCATTTT.